The clone carrying this T cell receptor (beta chain) was detected only a few times. Its specificity is unknown. Unique molecular identifiers were incorporated during preparation of the TCRbeta library. TCRdb reprocessed the PCR reads with MiXCR, giving one entry per CDR3 protein. The table has 750,000 to 950,000 distinct CDR3 sequences, about 15% seen once. The sample originates from a study of T-cell reconstitution after alpha-beta-depleted transplantation in children. Regarding the study as a whole: About two months after transplant, alpha-beta T cells reportedly came from several hundred expanded graft clones. High day-60 TCRbeta diversity in some patients came from surviving recipient T cells and thymic progenitors. T-cell counts and diversity at one year following transplant were attributed mainly to newly produced T cells.

Germline V gene lookup returns CDR1 SQVTM and CDR2 ANQGSEA. The CDR3 contains 13 residues. V gave up 6 bases and J gave up 3 bases; unmatched junction bases: 5. The input for sequencing was PBMCs, mostly from graft donor cells, taken 360 days after TCRalphabeta/CD19-depleted stem cell transplant. This sequence joins TRBV29-1 and TRBJ2-7; TRBD1 matches 10 bases. The TCR originated in a male patient younger than 18 who had a stem cell transplant for acute lymphoblastic leukemia, so the T cells may come from the graft donor. CDR3 coding DNA: TGCAGCGTCGGGACAGGGGAAAGCTACGAGCAGTACTTC. It yields the protein CSVGTGESYEQYF.